This record concerns one T cell receptor beta chain sequence. This clone occurred a few times. Its antigen is not yet known. No base quality information exists; no much larger clone differs at one position. These data are taken from a study of beta chain features in type 1 diabetes (dated by TCRdb to the late 2010s). Background on the whole study: No differences in mean age, gender distribution, total cell number or subset yield were found between patients and healthy donors. A total of around 110,000,000 sorted cells were examined across all samples, and a strong correlation was observed between cell number per subset and RNA yield. The study compared the TCRB repertoires of sorted circulating CD4+ T cell subsets in recently diagnosed type 1 diabetes patients with those in matched healthy donors. Regulatory and stem cell-like memory subsets were isolated from only 8 patients and roughly 8 healthy donors, whereas naive and central memory subsets came from all 30 or so donors.

Each donor gave one peripheral blood draw, averaging roughly 0.11 L, which was collected into heparinised tubes. Naive, central memory, regulatory and stem cell-like memory CD4+ T cells were sorted on a BD FACSAria II using a panel including CD45RO, CCR7, CD25, CD127, CD95 and CD27. A purity above 98% was achieved for all sorted populations. PBMCs were isolated right away by Lymphoprep density gradient centrifugation and were stained directly, without culture. So that batch effects would be minimized, each experiment stained and sorted samples in pairs, pairing one healthy donor with one patient. Trimming removed 4 bases from V and 5 bases from J, leaving 14 bases between the germline ends. The germline V gene (reference sequence) provides CDR1 LNHDA and CDR2 SQIVND. Taken from cysteine to phenylalanine, the CDR3 has 15 residues. The kept DNA is CDR3 alone, 45 bases in frame from the first base. The entire amount of isolated RNA was reverse transcribed using the High Capacity cDNA Reverse Transcription Kit, so the sequenced TCRB transcripts were expressed ones. Deep immunoSEQ sequencing was applied to naive, central memory and regulatory T cell samples, giving an average of about 3.8 million total reads per sample. After sorted cells were lysed in RLT buffer, RNA was extracted with DNase-treated RNeasy Micro or Mini kits, with the choice depending on cell number. Each cell subset was processed separately to prevent cross-contamination, with patient and healthy donor samples processed together. TCRB sequences were amplified from cDNA with the immunoSEQ multiplex PCR, producing 87-bp fragments spanning the CDR3 region. The amplicons were sequenced using the Illumina HiSeq platform. On the authors' methods: Synthetic template baselines were used to correct PCR bias computationally, reads within Hamming distance 2 were collapsed, and singletons that could not be merged were discarded. Reads were aligned against IMGT to assign V, D and J genes, CDR3 length and insertions or deletions at six rearrangement sites. Within each subset, clonotype counts were normalized to sorted cell number, and only after that were true diversity and Gini coefficients computed with the tcR R package. The overlap coefficient, calculated on TCRB nucleotide sequences, was used to measure repertoire sharing. As a proxy for the pre-selection repertoire, out-of-frame TCRB sequences from naive cells were analyzed. Imported from immuneACCESS, the table was reduced by TCRdb to in-frame sequences with V and J called. These copies leave out some clones; in studies compared against another copy, an unresolved V gene accounts for under half, and the cause of the remainder is not known. D and trimming come from the DNA, and the V and J calls and clone size come from that table. Across this sample there are 300,000 to 450,000 clones, with around 12% seen only once. Roughly 0.017% of the sample lies in the top ten.

What the research found in general, with its limitations: PCR may preferentially amplify shorter templates, but because patient and control samples were amplified and corrected together, any resulting skew would affect both groups equally. Naive, central memory and regulatory TCRB repertoires appeared more similar among patients than among healthy donors. At VDJ recombination sites, patients with type 1 diabetes made fewer insertions and deleted more nucleotides, a pattern implying thymic rearrangement abnormalities. In all four CD4+ subsets, TCRB CDR3 length was moderately but significantly shorter in type 1 diabetes patients. Because cDNA was sequenced instead of genomic DNA, highly expressing activated cells could be over-represented, though the groups showed no difference in activation or CD3 levels. Only small numbers of individuals were included in the HLA sub-analyses, which left unresolved whether HLA type had any influence on TCRB rearrangement.

This sequence was found in a man younger than 30 in good health. Material: naive CD4+ T cells from blood. This specimen's cell subset or site label, per the study, means: true naive CD4+ T cells. The rearranged chain carries TRBV19 and TRBJ2-2; TRBD1 might be the D gene, on 6 matching bases. DNA sequence: TGTGCCAGTAGTACCACAGGGAGAGGGACCGGGGAGCTGTTTTTT. This translates into CASSTTGRGTGELFF.